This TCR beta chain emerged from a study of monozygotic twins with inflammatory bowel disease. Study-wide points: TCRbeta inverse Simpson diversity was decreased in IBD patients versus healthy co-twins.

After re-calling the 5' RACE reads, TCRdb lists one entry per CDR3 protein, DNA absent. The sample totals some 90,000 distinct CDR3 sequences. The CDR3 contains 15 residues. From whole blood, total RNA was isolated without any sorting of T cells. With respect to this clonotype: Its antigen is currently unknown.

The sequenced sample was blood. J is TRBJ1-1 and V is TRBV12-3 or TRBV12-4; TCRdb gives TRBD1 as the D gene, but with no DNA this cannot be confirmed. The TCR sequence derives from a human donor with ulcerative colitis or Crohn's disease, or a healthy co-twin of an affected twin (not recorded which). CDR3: CASSLSGQLNTEAFF.